The rows below give T cell receptor beta chains drawn from one sample of a study of beta chain features in type 1 diabetes. Libraries were prepared by immunoSEQ multiplex PCR; TCRdb keeps only in-frame clonotypes and omits some of them. The sample yields about 710,000 clones, about 14% seen once. Sequencing was carried out using naive CD4+ T cells from blood. The receptor source for this set is a young man with type 1 diabetes. The CDR3 runs from the conserved cysteine through the conserved F or W. Fields, in order: D gene, clone size, V gene, J gene, CDR3 length, CDR3 DNA, CDR3 protein. D genes are given only for firm matches. Clone size is not always given. Where it is, it says once, few, many or a class for expanded clones.

NA	NA	TRBV7-9	TRBJ2-5	16	TGTGCCAGCAGCTCACCGGGACTCTTTAGGGCAGAGACCCAGTACTTC	CASSSPGLFRAETQYF
TRBD1	NA	TRBV19	TRBJ2-7	14	TGTGCCAGTAGTACCCCCGGACAGGCCTACGAGCAGTACTTC	CASSTPGQAYEQYF
TRBD2	few	TRBV30	TRBJ2-1	12	TGTGCAGACAGACTAGCGGGAGGAAAACAGTTCTTC	CADRLAGGKQFF
NA	NA	TRBV5-1	TRBJ2-7	14	TGCGCCAGCAGCTTGGTCCCACGATCCTACGAGCAGTACTTC	CASSLVPRSYEQYF
TRBD2	few	TRBV10-3	TRBJ2-1	14	TGTGCCATCAGATTAGGACTAGCGGGAGAAGAGCAGTTCTTC	CAIRLGLAGEEQFF
NA	NA	TRBV30	TRBJ1-2	12	TGTGCCTGGAGTGTTGGACTCTATGGCTACACCTTC	CAWSVGLYGYTF
NA	few	TRBV2	TRBJ2-5	13	TGTGCCAGCAGTACCGGGTCTCAAGAGACCCAGTACTTC	CASSTGSQETQYF
NA	NA	TRBV7-2	TRBJ2-7	12	TGTGCCAGCAGCCGCCGACTGACCGAGCAGTACTTC	CASSRRLTEQYF
NA	NA	TRBV5-1	TRBJ1-1	14	TGCGCCAGCAGCTTGGGACAGACAAACACTGAAGCTTTCTTT	CASSLGQTNTEAFF
TRBD1	NA	TRBV11-3	TRBJ2-7	15	TGTGCCAGCAGCTTATGGCCGGGACAGGGCTACGAGCAGTACTTC	CASSLWPGQGYEQYF
NA	NA	TRBV18	TRBJ2-5	17	TGTGCCAGCTCACCATTTCGGCTGGCAATCGACGGGGAGACCCAGTACTTC	CASSPFRLAIDGETQYF
NA	NA	TRBV19	TRBJ2-7	15	TGTGCCTCAGCCCCTAGCACAGGGAGGTCCTACGAGCAGTACTTC	CASAPSTGRSYEQYF
NA	NA	TRBV6-4	TRBJ2-3	13	TGTGCCAGCAGTGAGGACAACACAGATACGCAGTATTTT	CASSEDNTDTQYF
NA	few	TRBV18	TRBJ1-4	17	TGTGCCAGCTCACCACCCAACCAGGGGTTGATAGGAGAAAAACTGTTTTTT	CASSPPNQGLIGEKLFF
NA	NA	TRBV5-6	TRBJ2-1	11	TGTGCCAGCAGCCGGTTGAATGAGCAGTTCTTC	CASSRLNEQFF
TRBD1	NA	TRBV27	TRBJ1-2	16	TGTGCCAGCAGTTTATCCGGACAGGGGGGAGTCTATGGCTACACCTTC	CASSLSGQGGVYGYTF
NA	few	TRBV19	TRBJ2-1	13	TGTGCCAGTAGTATTTCCAGCCACAATGAGCAGTTCTTC	CASSISSHNEQFF
NA	NA	TRBV11-2	TRBJ2-3	13	TGTGCCAGCAGCCGCGCCTCCACAGATACGCAGTATTTT	CASSRASTDTQYF
TRBD2	few	TRBV4-2	TRBJ2-5	16	TGTGCCAGCAGCCAAAAAGATACGGGACTAGGAGAGACCCAGTACTTC	CASSQKDTGLGETQYF
NA	NA	TRBV7-2	TRBJ2-7	15	TGTGCCAGCAGCTTAGCGCGGGTCACCTCCTACGAGCAGTACTTC	CASSLARVTSYEQYF
NA	few	TRBV2	TRBJ1-5	14	TGTGCCAGCAGCCCACAGGGACGGAATCAGCCCCAGCATTTT	CASSPQGRNQPQHF
TRBD2	few	TRBV19	TRBJ2-3	14	TGTGCCGCGGGGACTAGCGGGAGGGCAGATACGCAGTATTTT	CAAGTSGRADTQYF
NA	NA	TRBV6-8	TRBJ2-4	17	TGTGCCAGCAGTTATCGGCGGACCAGTCTAGCCAAAAACATTCAGTACTTC	CASSYRRTSLAKNIQYF
NA	NA	TRBV2	TRBJ2-7	13	TGTGCCAGCAGCCTCCGGGCCCTTTACGAGCAGTACTTC	CASSLRALYEQYF
TRBD1	few	TRBV18	TRBJ1-1	16	TGTGCCAGCTCCACGGGACAGGGGGTCATGAACACTGAAGCTTTCTTT	CASSTGQGVMNTEAFF
TRBD2	NA	TRBV6-5	TRBJ2-1	15	TGTGCCAGCAGTGCCTCGGCGGGGGGGTACAATGAGCAGTTCTTC	CASSASAGGYNEQFF
NA	few	TRBV28	TRBJ1-2	13	TGTGCCAGCAGTTTGGGGAACAACTATGGCTACACCTTC	CASSLGNNYGYTF
NA	few	TRBV7-2	TRBJ1-5	13	TGTGCCAGCAGCCTGACAGGTAATCAGCCCCAGCATTTT	CASSLTGNQPQHF
NA	NA	TRBV5-1	TRBJ2-5	17	TGCGCCAGCAGCTTGGTGTCTCGGGGAAGGGAACAAGAGACCCAGTACTTC	CASSLVSRGREQETQYF
NA	NA	TRBV15	TRBJ2-5	13	TGTGCCACCAAGTGGGGCGGGGAAGAGACCCAGTACTTC	CATKWGGEETQYF
TRBD1	NA	TRBV7-2	TRBJ1-1	14	TGTGCCAGCAGCCAACGACAGGGGGGGACTGAAGCTTTCTTT	CASSQRQGGTEAFF
NA	NA	TRBV6-1	TRBJ1-1	13	TGTGCCAGCAGTGAGGGGGTTCACACTGAAGCTTTCTTT	CASSEGVHTEAFF
NA	NA	TRBV5-1	TRBJ1-1	13	TGCGCCAGCAGTTTCCGCGGGATTGCTGAAGCTTTCTTT	CASSFRGIAEAFF
NA	few	TRBV18	TRBJ2-1	11	TGTGCCAGCTCACCCGTCAATGAGCAGTTCTTC	CASSPVNEQFF
TRBD1	few	TRBV6-6	TRBJ2-4	11	TGTGCCAGCACCAGACAGGGATTTCAGTACTTC	CASTRQGFQYF
NA	few	TRBV7-2	TRBJ2-1	14	TGTGCCAGCAGCTTAATGGCAGACTACAATGAGCAGTTCTTC	CASSLMADYNEQFF
NA	NA	TRBV6-1	TRBJ2-3	15	TGTGCCAGCAGTGGGGCCTCGGCGGGGACAGATACGCAGTATTTT	CASSGASAGTDTQYF
TRBD2	few	TRBV4-2	TRBJ2-7	16	TGTGCCAGCAGAACGCTACTTAGCGGGAGGTGGGACGAGCAGTACTTC	CASRTLLSGRWDEQYF
NA	few	TRBV5-6	TRBJ2-3	14	TGTGCCAGCAGCTCACGGCCGCGTGCAGATACGCAGTATTTT	CASSSRPRADTQYF
TRBD2	NA	TRBV19	TRBJ2-1	17	TGTGCCAGTAGGGCCTTCGGACTAGCGAGTTTTACGGATGAGCAGTTCTTC	CASRAFGLASFTDEQFF
NA	few	TRBV5-4	TRBJ2-7	15	TGTGCCAGCAGCTCTGGAATAGGACCAAGCCACGAGCAGTACTTC	CASSSGIGPSHEQYF
NA	NA	TRBV29-1	TRBJ1-2	8	TGCAGCGTTGAGGGCTACACCTTC	CSVEGYTF